The rows below give T cell receptor beta chains drawn from one sample of a study of naive and memory T cell subsets. TCRdb independently ran MiXCR on the UMI-ligation and nested PCR reads; one entry per CDR3 protein. The repertoire consists of some 82,000 distinct CDR3 sequences, with about 9.9% occurring once and the leading ten covering over 0.95%. Material for sequencing was naive CD8+ T cells from blood. The source of these receptors is a human donor in good health. The conserved cysteine and the conserved F or W are not part of the CDR3 here. Clone size is stated in some rows and not others, as once, few, many or a class when expanded.

SARGPGGYYEQY,NA,TRBV20-1
ASSQGSGRLDEQF,many,TRBV4-1
ASQSGGGHNEQF,NA,TRBV13
AIRLDRGEAYEQY,NA,TRBV10-3
ASSIALAAEQF,NA,TRBV19
ASSQDDGSSYEQY,many,TRBV4-1
SVLTRHEQY,many,TRBV29-1
ASSLFIAGGPSYEQY,NA,TRBV7-6
ASSQDRGYEQY,many,TRBV4-3
ASSAAGTGLNTEAF,few,TRBV7-6
ASSISPGQGALAKNIQY,NA,TRBV19
SAVGGTYEQY,NA,TRBV29-1